The 21 T cell receptor beta chains below all came from one sample that was sequenced in a study of T cell responses to AZD1222 COVID-19 vaccine. The protocol was immunoSEQ multiplex PCR, while the TCRdb copy is restricted to in-frame clones and leaves out a portion. The sample holds fewer than 250,000 clones, 85% to 95% seen once. This sample comprised peripheral blood, obtained on day 0 of MenACWY control vaccination. All receptors come from an adult in good health.

CDR3 coding DNA: TGCGCCAGCAGCCAAAGACAGGGTAACAATCAGCCCCAGCATTTT. This translates into CASSQRQGNNQPQHF. The chain employs TRBV4-1 and TRBJ1-5; 7 bases match TRBD1. This CDR3 has 15 residues. CDR1 is MGHRA and CDR2 is YSYEKL in the germline V gene. V lost 2 bases, J lost 3 bases, and 4 bases stayed unmatched.

The chain uses TRBV3-1 (or the pseudogene TRBV3-2) and TRBJ1-1; D is possibly TRBD1 (5 bases). Trimming took 4 bases from V and 1 from J, leaving 13 bases between them. Germline V lookup: CDR1 LGHDT, CDR2 YNNKEL (reference sequence). The CDR3 extends over 15 amino acids. The CDR3 bases are TGTGCCAGCAGCCCAACCGGGACGGCGAACACTGAAGCTTTCTTT. Its translation is CASSPTGTANTEAFF.

The chain uses TRBV27 and TRBJ1-5; D gene ambiguous. The CDR3 totals 14 residues. The germline gives CDR1 MNHEY, CDR2 SMNVEV (reference sequence). Trimming removed 3 bases from V and 1 base from J, with 7 bases in between. CDR3 region: CASSLLSSNQPQHF. The CDR3 nucleotides read TGTGCCAGCAGTTTGCTCTCAAGCAATCAGCCCCAGCATTTT.

Points on this clone: This specimen includes other DNA sequences encoding the same CDR3. The J gene is TRBJ1-5, the V gene TRBV19, with D possibly TRBD1 on 5 matching bases. Per the germline V gene, CDR1 is LNHDA and CDR2 is SQIVND (reference sequence). Trimming removed 8 bases at V and 4 bases at J, with 9 bases between. The CDR3 has 12 residues. The CDR3 DNA reads as TGTGCCAGTGGGGGGGGAAATCAGCCCCAGCATTTT. Protein: CASGGGNQPQHF.

This clone has at least ten counts. The gene calls are TRBV4-1 and TRBJ1-2; no definite D call. Trimming removed 1 base at V and 0 bases at J, with 15 bases between. CDR3 length: 17 amino acids. CDR1 and CDR2 from the germline V gene are MGHRA and YSYEKL. CDR3 sequence (DNA): TGCGCCAGCAGCCAAGGAAAACAGTCACTCTCTAACTATGGCTACACCTTC. This gives the protein CASSQGKQSLSNYGYTF.

This chain joins TRBV28 and TRBJ1-1, with unresolved D. Germline CDR1 MDHEN, CDR2 SYDVKM. Trimming pared 2 bases from V and 8 bases from J, leaving 12 bases between. The CDR3 loop spans 13 amino acids. The CDR3: CASSLPRFGEAFF. CDR3 nucleotide sequence: TGTGCCAGCAGTTTACCTCGCTTCGGCGAAGCTTTCTTT.

This clone has more than one count but fewer than ten. CDR3 region: CASSTARLVDGYTF. As DNA, the CDR3 is TGTGCCAGCAGTACTGCCAGACTAGTAGACGGCTACACCTTC. This chain connects TRBV11-2 to TRBJ1-2; D is ambiguous. Trimming took 6 bases from V and 8 from J, leaving 19 bases between them. From germline, CDR1 is SGHAT and CDR2 FQNNGV. This CDR3 has 14 residues.

This clone was seen only a few times. The chain links TRBV5-8 to TRBJ1-2; D unresolved. The V gene's germline CDR1 is SGHTS and CDR2 YDEGEE. The CDR3 totals 16 residues. The germline V and J ends were trimmed by 5 bases and 0 bases, with 17 bases remaining between them. In DNA, the CDR3 is TGTGCCAGCAGATTTCTCCCCTTCTTAGCTAACTATGGCTACACCTTC. Residues: CASRFLPFLANYGYTF.

This clone was counted once. The rearrangement joins TRBV10-1 to TRBJ1-6; TRBD1 matches at 8 bases. Germline V gene data show CDR1 as WNHNN and CDR2 as SYGVQD (reference sequence). The CDR3 contains 13 residues. Losses at the gene ends were 9 bases for V and 13 bases for J; bases not matched to a gene: 11. This CDR3 reads CASSDRAYGPLHF. As DNA, the CDR3 is TGCGCCAGTTCGGACAGGGCTTACGGGCCCCTCCACTTT.

Notes on this clone: The sample carries other DNA sequences with the same CDR3. The J gene is TRBJ1-2, the V gene TRBV7-9, with D tentatively TRBD1 (5 bases). CDR1 and CDR2 from the germline V gene are SEHNR and FQNEAQ (reference sequence). The CDR3 loop spans 13 amino acids. V lost 5 bases to trimming and J lost 4 bases, with 11 bases between them. CDR3 loop: CASSLAGGYGYTF. The DNA of the CDR3 is TGTGCCAGCAGCCTGGCCGGGGGCTATGGCTACACCTTC.

This chain joins TRBV4-2 and TRBJ1-1, with a tentative D call TRBD1 (5 bases). CDR3 length: 14 residues. Germline CDR1 reads LGHNA; CDR2 reads YNFKEQ. Deletions cut 0 bases from V and 5 bases from J, with 10 bases between. Here the CDR3 reads CASSQDRQQTEAFF. The DNA for the CDR3 is TGTGCCAGCAGCCAAGATCGACAGCAGACTGAAGCTTTCTTT.

The chain employs TRBV28 and TRBJ1-5; a possible D gene is TRBD1 (5 bases). The CDR3 covers 13 residues. V lost 4 bases and J lost 5, with 9 bases in between. Germline CDR1 reads MDHEN; CDR2 reads SYDVKM. The CDR3 loop is CASSSLGDQPQHF. The CDR3 region has the DNA TGTGCCAGCAGTTCCTTGGGGGATCAGCCCCAGCATTTT.

The chain couples TRBV2 to TRBJ1-3, with 7 positions matching TRBD1. V was clipped by 6 bases and J by 1 base; unmatched bases: 9. The CDR3 length is 16 residues. CDR1 SNHLY and CDR2 FYNNEI come from the germline V gene. The CDR3 nucleotides are TGTGCCAGCAGAGCTGACAGGGCAATTTCTGGAAACACCATATATTTT. Amino acid sequence: CASRADRAISGNTIYF.

The chain carries TRBV7-2 and TRBJ1-5; D remains ambiguous. V gave up 4 bases and J gave up 6 bases, with 13 bases separating them. The CDR3 is 14 amino acids. CDR1 SGHTA and CDR2 FQGNSA come from the germline V gene. The CDR3 DNA follows: TGTGCCAGCAGCTACAGCGAGGCACGTCAGCCCCAGCATTTT. It is translated as CASSYSEARQPQHF. Full variable domain (remainder filled in from reference TRBV7-2 and TRBJ1-5): GAGVSQSPSNKVTEKGKDVELRCDPISGHTALYWYRQSLGQGLEFLIYFQGNSAPDKSGLPSDRFSAERTGGSVSTLTIQRTQQEDSAVYLCASSYSEARQPQHFGDGTRLSIL.

This chain joins TRBV28 and TRBJ2-3, with D uncertain. This CDR3 is 14 amino acids long. The V gene lost 4 bases and the J gene lost 3 bases, with 11 bases spanning the gap. Germline CDR1 reads MDHEN; CDR2 reads SYDVKM. CDR3 region: CASSSYGLTDTQYF. Here the CDR3 DNA reads TGTGCCAGCAGTTCCTACGGGCTTACAGATACGCAGTATTTT.

This rearrangement joins TRBV3-1 (or the pseudogene TRBV3-2) to TRBJ1-2; D call uncertain. The CDR3 spans 14 residues. Trimming left V 0 bases short and J 7 bases short, with 12 bases between. CDR1 and CDR2 from the germline V gene are LGHDT and YNNKEL (reference sequence). CDR3 nucleotides: TGTGCCAGCAGCCAAGAGGTGGTGGGCGGTGGCTACACCTTC. Amino acids: CASSQEVVGGGYTF.

Here the CDR3 DNA reads TGTGCCAGTACTTTCTTTGGGGGGAATGGCTACACCTTC. It codes for CASTFFGGNGYTF. The V and J genes are TRBV19 and TRBJ1-2; maybe TRBD1 (5 bases). CDR1 LNHDA and CDR2 SQIVND come from the germline V gene (reference sequence). V was pared by 7 bases and J by 6 bases, with 15 bases between. This CDR3 has 13 residues.

The chain recombines TRBV10-1 with TRBJ2-7; no definite D call. V was pared by 0 bases and J by 3 bases, with 3 bases between. Germline V gives CDR1 WNHNN, CDR2 SYGVQD (reference sequence). This CDR3 is 12 amino acids long. The CDR3 is CASSESYYEQYF. In DNA, the CDR3 is TGCGCCAGCAGTGAGTCTTACTACGAGCAGTACTTC.

CDR3 sequence: CASCGTVLFASTDTQYF. CDR3 DNA sequence: TGTGCCAGCTGCGGGACAGTGCTGTTTGCCAGCACAGATACGCAGTATTTT. The chain has TRBV18 and TRBJ2-3; possible D gene TRBD1, 7 bases. The CDR3 sequence is 17 residues long. Germline V lookup: CDR1 KGHSH, CDR2 LQKENI. The V end lost 7 bases, the J end lost 0 bases, and 20 bases lay between the germline ends.

This sequence joins TRBV20-1 and TRBJ2-1; 8 bases agree with TRBD2. Losses at the gene ends were 3 bases for V and 8 bases for J; bases not matched to a gene: 12. Per the germline V gene, CDR1 is DFQATT and CDR2 is SNEGSKA (reference sequence). The CDR3 covers 15 residues. CDR3 DNA: TGCAGTGCTAGTATTACGGGGGGGCACGGCGATGAGCAGTTCTTC. It yields the protein CSASITGGHGDEQFF.

The chain couples TRBV28 to TRBJ1-6; D gene unclear. The ends were cut back, 2 bases at V and 0 bases at J, with 11 bases in the middle. Germline V gene lookup returns CDR1 MDHEN and CDR2 SYDVKM. The CDR3 spans 17 residues. CDR3 residues: CASSLGAMGSYNSPLHF. CDR3 coding DNA: TGTGCCAGCAGTTTAGGCGCCATGGGCTCCTATAATTCACCCCTCCACTTT.